What follows are 20 T cell receptor beta chains derived from one specimen sequenced in a study of cytomegalovirus exposure and HLA in healthy donors. PCR amplification relied on 60 Vbeta primers (plus 13 Jbeta primers). Measured with immunoSEQ multiplex PCR; TCRdb has only the in-frame clones, and not every one. The sample includes under 150,000 clones. The sequenced sample consisted of PBMCs. The receptors originated from a woman in her 40s in good health and CMV-seronegative.

The chain couples TRBV28 to TRBJ1-5; D may be TRBD1 (6 bases). Germline V lookup: CDR1 MDHEN, CDR2 SYDVKM. The CDR3 runs to 17 residues. Trimming stripped 2 bases from V and 4 bases from J, with 18 bases between. CDR3 sequence reads: CASSLAQFRDTNQPQHF. The CDR3 region has the DNA TGTGCCAGCAGTTTAGCCCAATTCCGGGACACAAATCAGCCCCAGCATTTT.

The V gene is TRBV7-9, the J gene TRBJ1-5; D gene ambiguous. CDR1 and CDR2 (germline): SEHNR, FQNEAQ (reference sequence). The CDR3 is 15 residues long. Between the trimmed V and J ends, which lost 4 bases and 0 bases, there was a span of 10 bases. Here the CDR3 reads CASSSTEYSNQPQHF. CDR3 nucleotide sequence: TGTGCCAGCAGCTCTACAGAGTATAGCAATCAGCCCCAGCATTTT.

This chain connects TRBV6-6 to TRBJ2-5; tentatively, D is TRBD2 (6 bases). Germline V lookup: CDR1 MNHNY, CDR2 SVGAGI (reference sequence). Trimming cost V 4 bases and J 2 bases, with 8 bases left between them. The CDR3 length is 13 residues. The CDR3 spells CASSSREQETQYF. The CDR3 bases are TGTGCCAGCAGTTCCCGGGAGCAAGAGACCCAGTACTTC.

The V gene is TRBV6-5, the J gene TRBJ1-1; 9 positions agree with TRBD1. Germline lookup yields CDR1 MNHEY and CDR2 SVGAGI. The CDR3 runs 14 residues. V shed 9 bases, J shed 4 bases, and the junction held 9 bases outside the gene matches. Here the CDR3 DNA reads TGTGCCAGTAATTACGACAGGGGGGCCACTGAAGCTTTCTTT. It encodes CASNYDRGATEAFF.

The chain uses TRBV7-3 and TRBJ2-3; D unresolved. The V end lost 1 base, the J end lost 3 bases, and 14 bases lay between the germline ends. CDR3 length: 16 residues. CDR1 and CDR2 (germline): SGHTA, FQGTGA. CDR3 bases: TGTGCCAGCAGCTTAAAGGTTCAGCGTACGACAGATACGCAGTATTTT. This gives the protein CASSLKVQRTTDTQYF.

The V call is TRBV27, the J call TRBJ1-2; the match to TRBD1 covers 10 bases. V lost 5 bases, J lost 4 bases, and 7 bases stayed unmatched. Germline CDR1 reads MNHEY; CDR2 reads SMNVEV (reference sequence). The CDR3 is 15 amino acids. The CDR3 coding sequence is TGTGCCAGCAGTAAACCCGGGACAGGGGTCTATGGCTACACCTTC. It is translated as CASSKPGTGVYGYTF.

Here the CDR3 reads CASSSLGQGDDQQFF. The CDR3, as DNA: TGCGCCAGCAGCTCCCTAGGACAGGGGGACGATCAGCAGTTCTTC. The V and J genes are TRBV5-1 and TRBJ2-1, with TRBD1 matching over 10 bases. Trimming removed 3 bases from V and 11 bases from J; junction bases left unmatched: 11. Germline V gene lookup returns CDR1 SGHRS and CDR2 YFSETQ. This CDR3 contains 15 residues.

The V gene is TRBV6-5, the J gene TRBJ1-5; a weak D match, TRBD1 (6 bases). Per germline, CDR1 MNHEY and CDR2 SVGAGI. Between the trimmed V and J ends, which lost 5 bases and 7 bases, there was a span of 12 bases. The CDR3 sequence is 13 residues long. As DNA, the CDR3 is TGTGCCAGCAGTAGGGGGGGAAGCCAGCCCCAGCATTTT. This encodes CASSRGGSQPQHF.

The rearrangement links TRBV7-9 to TRBJ2-5; no reliable D call. Trimming left V 5 bases short and J 3 bases short, with 7 bases between. Germline CDR1 SEHNR, CDR2 FQNEAQ (reference sequence). This CDR3 comprises 12 residues. CDR3 nucleotide sequence: TGTGCCAGCAGCCCGACAAAAGAGACCCAGTACTTC. Its translation: CASSPTKETQYF. Complete variable domain (other parts from reference TRBV7-9 and TRBJ2-5): DTGVSQNPRHKITKRGQNVTFRCDPISEHNRLYWYRQTLGQGPEFLTYFQNEAQLEKSRLLSDRFSAERPKGSFSTLEIQRTEQGDSAMYLCASSPTKETQYFGPGTRLLVL.

The genes are TRBV25-1 and TRBJ2-5; no clear D gene. The ends were cut back, 3 bases at V and 0 bases at J, with 2 bases in the middle. The CDR3 is 12 amino acids. Germline CDR1 is MGHDK and CDR2 is SYGVNS. The CDR3 DNA reads as TGTGCCAGCAGTGACGACCAAGAGACCCAGTACTTC. Residues: CASSDDQETQYF.

The CDR3 is CASTAGSSGNTIYF. Written as DNA, the CDR3 is TGTGCCAGTACCGCGGGAAGCTCTGGAAACACCATATATTTT. The chain recombines TRBV19 with TRBJ1-3; D is uncertain. CDR1 is LNHDA and CDR2 is SQIVND in the germline V gene (reference sequence). The CDR3 length is 14 residues. Deletions cut 7 bases from V and 0 bases from J, with 10 bases between.

The chain employs TRBV19 and TRBJ1-1, with 7 bases that match TRBD1. CDR1 and CDR2 (germline): LNHDA, SQIVND (reference sequence). This CDR3 region has 15 residues. Trimming took 7 bases from V and 5 from J; bases not matched to a gene: 13. The chain's CDR3 is CASTLPQGSKTEAFF. DNA for the CDR3: TGTGCCAGTACTCTCCCACAGGGGAGTAAGACTGAAGCTTTCTTT. The full variable domain, rest sourced from reference TRBV19 and TRBJ1-1, is DGGITQSPKYLFRKEGQNVTLSCEQNLNHDAMYWYRQDPGQGLRLIYYSQIVNDFQKGDIAEGYSVSREKKESFPLTVTSAQKNPTAFYLCASTLPQGSKTEAFFGQGTRLTVV.

The V call is TRBV5-1, the J call TRBJ2-1; 8 bases fit TRBD1. Losses at the gene ends were 7 bases for V and 9 bases for J; bases not matched to a gene: 9. This CDR3 is 13 amino acids long. The germline gives CDR1 SGHRS, CDR2 YFSETQ. The CDR3 sequence is CASRPSGGLEQFF. The CDR3 DNA is TGCGCCAGCCGGCCCTCAGGGGGCCTTGAGCAGTTCTTC.

The J gene is TRBJ1-1, the V gene TRBV6-5; D is ambiguous. The germline V and J ends were trimmed by 6 bases and 1 base, with 12 bases remaining between them. CDR3 length: 14 residues. Germline values: CDR1 MNHEY, CDR2 SVGAGI. In DNA form, the CDR3 reads TGTGCCAGCAGCTATGACACCGGGAACACTGAAGCTTTCTTT. Protein sequence: CASSYDTGNTEAFF.

The chain links TRBV5-5 to TRBJ2-3; D remains unclear. Trimming shortened V by 4 bases and J by 2 bases, and 8 bases separated the two germline ends. Germline CDR1 and CDR2: SGHKS and YYEKEE (reference sequence). The CDR3 covers 13 residues. The CDR3 DNA is TGTGCCAGCAGCGCTACCTTCACAGATACGCAGTATTTT. Its protein is CASSATFTDTQYF.

J is TRBJ1-5 and V is TRBV4-3; D is unresolved. Trimming removed 0 bases at V and 10 bases at J, with 13 bases between. Germline assignment: CDR1 LGHNA and CDR2 YSLEER. The CDR3 has 14 amino acids. The CDR3 bases are TGCGCCAGCAGCCAAGATTCCGCCCCGGGTCCCCAGCATTTT. Its protein product is CASSQDSAPGPQHF.

V is TRBV19 and J is TRBJ1-5; D gene ambiguous. CDR1 and CDR2 (germline): LNHDA, SQIVND (reference sequence). The CDR3 runs 15 residues. V lost 1 base and J lost 3, with 10 bases in between. The CDR3 loop reads CASSIGGQPNQPQHF. In DNA form, the CDR3 reads TGTGCCAGTAGTATAGGAGGCCAGCCCAATCAGCCCCAGCATTTT.

In DNA, the CDR3 is TGTGCCATCAGTGAGTCCCAGCGGGGGGGCACAGATACGCAGTATTTT. It translates to CAISESQRGGTDTQYF. This rearrangement joins TRBV10-3 to TRBJ2-3, with 9 bases fitting TRBD2. CDR1 is ENHRY and CDR2 is SYGVKD in the germline V gene. The CDR3 runs to 16 residues. V gave up 0 bases and J gave up 1 base; unmatched junction bases: 2.

V gene TRBV5-4 combines with J gene TRBJ2-1; D is perhaps TRBD1 (5 bases). Germline assignment: CDR1 SGHNT and CDR2 YYREEE (reference sequence). Trimming stripped 3 bases from V and 2 bases from J, with 6 bases between. CDR3 size: 13 residues. The CDR3 here is CASSSDTYNEQFF. DNA of the CDR3: TGTGCCAGCAGCTCGGACACCTACAATGAGCAGTTCTTC.

This chain links TRBV12-5 with TRBJ1-2, with D perhaps matching TRBD1 (5 bases). The CDR3 is 14 amino acids. Germline V CDR1 and CDR2: LGHNT, FRNRAP. Trimming removed 6 bases from V and 0 bases from J, with 11 bases in between. CDR3 protein: CASGMGGANYGYTF. CDR3 in DNA: TGTGCTAGTGGAATGGGGGGGGCTAACTATGGCTACACCTTC.